This record looks at one TCR beta chain sequence and its context. The CDR3 is 16 amino acids. Germline V gene lookup returns CDR1 SGHAT and CDR2 FQNNGV. V shed 1 base and J 3 bases; nucleotides not matched to a gene: 5. Deep-level settings were used for running the assay. Genomic DNA (from each subset) was split evenly across several immunoSEQ plates. Under the authors' procedure: Without quality scores, immunoSEQ junctional reads could not be filtered like full-length reads. Clones were sequenced by immunoSEQ multiplex PCR, and TCRdb holds only the in-frame ones, with some missing. From that table come the V and J calls and clone size; the DNA was used to work out D and trimming. The data contain roughly 510,000 clones, almost 80% of them seen just once; the ten biggest clones take up approximately 12%. The sample comes from a study of shared clonotypes between healthy human individuals.

V is TRBV11-2 and J is TRBJ2-1; TRBD2 agrees at 8 bases. Sequenced material: PBMCs. The clonotype was recovered from a woman between 40 and 50 years old in good health. Some clones in this sample may be carry-over from other donors' samples. Written as DNA, the CDR3 is TGTGCCAGCAGCTTAGCCCCAGCGGGAGTCTACAATGAGCAGTTCTTC. Encoded protein: CASSLAPAGVYNEQFF. Complete variable domain (other parts from reference TRBV11-2 and TRBJ2-1): EAGVAQSPRYKIIEKRQSVAFWCNPISGHATLYWYQQILGQGPKLLIQFQNNGVVDDSQLPKDRFSAERLKGVDSTLKIQPAKLEDSAVYLCASSLAPAGVYNEQFFGPGTRLTVL.